The 15 T cell receptor beta chains reported below all come from one sample, sequenced in a study of blood T cell repertoires in COVID-19. TCRdb's table, derived via immunoSEQ multiplex PCR, lists solely in-frame clones and lacks some. The sample has under 45,000 clones, approximately 73% seen once. Sequenced material: peripheral blood. The receptors were gathered from a man older than 75 with acute or convalescent COVID-19.

This clone has only a few counts. The V and J genes are TRBV6-5 and TRBJ2-7; D perhaps matches TRBD2 (6 bases). Trimming removed 8 bases from V and 1 base from J, with 9 bases in between. The CDR3 contains 12 residues. Germline V CDR1 and CDR2: MNHEY, SVGAGI. The CDR3 DNA reads as TGTGCCAGCCTGCGGGGTTCCTACGAGCAGTACTTC. Encoded protein: CASLRGSYEQYF.

The chain combines TRBV11-2 with TRBJ2-2; tentatively, D is TRBD1 (5 bases). V lost 5 bases and J 2 bases, leaving 9 bases between the germline ends. The CDR3 totals 14 residues. Germline V gene lookup returns CDR1 SGHAT and CDR2 FQNNGV. CDR3 residues: CASSRRGNTGELFF. CDR3 nucleotide sequence: TGTGCCAGCAGCAGAAGGGGTAACACCGGGGAGCTGTTTTTT.

Turning to this clone: The same CDR3 can be traced to other DNA sequences in this sample. V is TRBV28 and J is TRBJ2-2; tentatively, D is TRBD2 (6 bases). The CDR3 covers 16 residues. Trimming shortened V by 2 bases and J by 6 bases, and 16 bases separated the two germline ends. The germline V gene has CDR1 MDHEN and CDR2 SYDVKM. This chain's CDR3 is CASSLRRGGNSGELFF. DNA of the CDR3: TGTGCCAGCAGTTTACGTAGGGGAGGTAACTCCGGGGAGCTGTTTTTT.

V usage is TRBV28 and J usage is TRBJ1-1, with TRBD1 matching over 9 bases. Germline V gives CDR1 MDHEN, CDR2 SYDVKM. The CDR3 runs 17 residues. The V gene end was trimmed by 1 base and the J gene end by 0 bases; junction bases not matched to a gene: 6. Here the CDR3 reads CASSLLQGASMNTEAFF. CDR3 coding DNA: TGTGCCAGCAGTTTATTACAGGGGGCATCCATGAACACTGAAGCTTTCTTT.

This clone was counted a few times. This chain connects TRBV5-1 to TRBJ2-3; tentatively, D is TRBD1 (5 bases). The germline V gene has CDR1 SGHRS and CDR2 YFSETQ. The ends were cut back, 2 bases at V and 0 bases at J, with 10 bases in the middle. The CDR3 runs 15 residues. The CDR3 reads CASSLAGPSTDTQYF. DNA of the CDR3: TGCGCCAGCAGCTTAGCAGGGCCTAGCACAGATACGCAGTATTTT.

The chain couples TRBV6-5 to TRBJ2-1, with a weak D call TRBD1 (5 bases). Per the germline V gene, CDR1 is MNHEY and CDR2 is SVGAGI. V was pared by 0 bases and J by 2 bases, with 8 bases between. The CDR3 contains 15 residues. CDR3 amino acids: CASSYSAGTYNEQFF. CDR3 nucleotides: TGTGCCAGCAGTTACTCTGCAGGGACCTACAATGAGCAGTTCTTC.

The V and J genes are TRBV7-9 and TRBJ2-7; 9 nucleotides align to TRBD1. The germline V gene has CDR1 SEHNR and CDR2 FQNEAQ (reference sequence). CDR3 length: 17 residues. The V segment lost 1 base and the J segment 3 bases; nucleotides outside the gene matches: 10. CDR3 nucleotides: TGTGCCAGCAGCTTAGAGGCCCGGGGACAGGGTGACTACGAGCAGTACTTC. Translated, it gives CASSLEARGQGDYEQYF.

This chain connects TRBV19 to TRBJ2-5; 12 bases agree with TRBD1. CDR1 is LNHDA, CDR2 SQIVND, per germline (reference sequence). The junction had 8 bases not matched to a gene; V was cut back by 11 bases and J by 4 bases. The CDR3 spans 14 residues. CDR3 in amino acids: CACRDRGRAETQYF. The CDR3 DNA sequence: TGTGCCTGCCGGGACAGGGGGCGAGCAGAGACCCAGTACTTC.

V and J are TRBV7-8 and TRBJ2-5; 13 bases map to TRBD2. The CDR3 consists of 17 residues. V lost 3 bases and J lost 4; bases outside the gene matches: 8. Germline V CDR1 and CDR2: SGHVS, FQNEAQ. The CDR3 bases are TGTGCCAGCAGCTTGACTAGCGGGGGGACGACTGGAGAGACCCAGTACTTC. As protein: CASSLTSGGTTGETQYF.

The CDR3 loop is CASSVEVQGLTEAFF. DNA of the CDR3: TGTGCCAGCAGCGTAGAAGTCCAGGGACTCACTGAAGCTTTCTTT. The gene calls are TRBV9 and TRBJ1-1; the D gene is possibly TRBD1 (5 bases). V gave up 0 bases and J gave up 4 bases, with 13 bases separating them. CDR1 and CDR2 from the germline V gene are SGDLS and YYNGEE. The CDR3 runs 15 residues.

The chain carries TRBV11-2 and TRBJ2-1, with TRBD2 identical over 8 bases. From germline, CDR1 is SGHAT and CDR2 FQNNGV. V dropped 3 bases and J dropped 3; count of bases not matched to a gene: 7. This CDR3 region has 16 residues. In DNA form, the CDR3 reads TGTGCCAGCAGCTTGGGTAGCGGGAATAGCTACAATGAGCAGTTCTTC. Translated: CASSLGSGNSYNEQFF.

CDR3 residues: CASSLGPLPENSPLHF. The CDR3 DNA sequence: TGCGCCAGCAGCTTGGGGCCTCTCCCGGAGAATTCACCCCTCCACTTT. This chain connects TRBV5-1 to TRBJ1-6, with D unresolved. This CDR3 spans 16 amino acids. V was shortened by 0 bases and J by 7 bases, with 14 bases between the two germline ends. CDR1 is SGHRS, CDR2 YFSETQ, per germline. The whole variable domain, filled in from reference TRBV5-1 and TRBJ1-6, reads KAGVTQTPRYLIKTRGQQVTLSCSPISGHRSVSWYQQTPGQGLQFLFEYFSETQRNKGNFPGRFSGRQFSNSRSEMNVSTLELGDSALYLCASSLGPLPENSPLHFGNGTRLTVT.

This chain links TRBV14 with TRBJ2-5, with TRBD2 matching 8 bases. Germline CDR1 is SGHDN and CDR2 is FVKESK. V shed 4 bases, J shed 0 bases, and the junction held 4 bases outside the gene matches. The CDR3 runs 15 residues. The CDR3 here is CASSRGLEYQETQYF. DNA of the CDR3: TGTGCCAGCAGCCGGGGACTAGAGTACCAAGAGACCCAGTACTTC.

V usage is TRBV6-5 and J usage is TRBJ2-6; no clear D. V was pared by 10 bases and J by 0 bases, with 10 bases between. Germline V CDR1 and CDR2: MNHEY, SVGAGI. This CDR3 has 14 amino acids. DNA for the CDR3: TGTGCCACTACCCGGTTCTCTGGGGCCAACGTCCTGACTTTC. It encodes CATTRFSGANVLTF.

This clone was detected only once. This chain joins TRBV5-4 and TRBJ1-1; D is uncertain. CDR3 length equals 12 residues. Germline loops: CDR1 SGHNT, CDR2 YYREEE (reference sequence). The germline V and J ends were trimmed by 4 bases and 2 bases, with 6 bases remaining between them. In nucleotides, the CDR3 is TGTGCCAGCAGCCGCAGAAACACTGAAGCTTTCTTT. It encodes CASSRRNTEAFF.